One sample yielded the 25 T cell receptor beta chains listed below, sequenced in a study of blood T cell repertoires in COVID-19. Assay used: immunoSEQ multiplex PCR; TCRdb lists only in-frame clones, some missing. The repertoire includes under 200,000 clones, roughly 80% of them detected once, and 1.5% to 1.7% sits in the top ten. Material: peripheral blood. The receptors shown here come from a human donor in a cohort sampled during active COVID-19.

The chain carries TRBV20-1 and TRBJ1-1; D possibly corresponds to TRBD1 (6 bases). This CDR3 has 12 amino acids. Trimming took off 3 bases at V and 8 bases at J, with 13 bases between the two ends. Germline CDR1 and CDR2: DFQATT and SNEGSKA (reference sequence). The chain's CDR3 is CSASSGGREAFF. The CDR3 DNA follows: TGCAGTGCTAGTTCTGGGGGCCGGGAAGCTTTCTTT.

DNA for the CDR3: TGTGCCAGCAGCTTAAAGGAGTTCTCCTACGAGCAGTACTTC. This gives the protein CASSLKEFSYEQYF. V usage is TRBV7-8 and J usage is TRBJ2-7; D not certain. Looked up from germline, CDR1 is SGHVS and CDR2 is FQNEAQ. V lost 2 bases, J lost 0 bases, and 8 bases lay in between. CDR3 size: 14 residues.

The CDR3, as DNA: TGTGCCAGCAGCGTAGAACTAGCGGGAGCCCAAGAGACCCAGTACTTC. This translates into CASSVELAGAQETQYF. V usage is TRBV9 and J usage is TRBJ2-5; 11 nucleotides agree with TRBD2. V was clipped by 0 bases and J by 1 base; unmatched bases: 2. Germline CDR1 reads SGDLS; CDR2 reads YYNGEE. CDR3 length: 16 residues.

The chain joins TRBV6-6 to TRBJ1-5; 11 nucleotides align to TRBD1. J was trimmed by 4 bases and V by 4 bases; bases with no gene match: 6. CDR1 and CDR2 from the germline V gene are MNHNY and SVGAGI (reference sequence). The CDR3 loop spans 16 amino acids. The CDR3 reads CASSSGQGAVNQPQHF. CDR3 sequence (DNA): TGTGCCAGCAGTTCAGGACAGGGGGCAGTAAATCAGCCCCAGCATTTT.

The chain employs TRBV28 and TRBJ2-5; 10 positions match TRBD1. V shed 4 bases and J 4 bases; nucleotides not matched to a gene: 6. This CDR3 has 15 residues. Germline V gene lookup returns CDR1 MDHEN and CDR2 SYDVKM. CDR3 nucleotide sequence: TGTGCCAGCAGTTCGACAGGGGGCTGGGGAGAGACCCAGTACTTC. Amino acids: CASSSTGGWGETQYF.

This chain joins TRBV7-3 and TRBJ1-1; 9 bases map to TRBD1. The germline V gene encodes CDR1 SGHTA and CDR2 FQGTGA. J was trimmed by 5 bases and V by 5 bases; bases with no gene match: 6. CDR3 size: 14 residues. CDR3 DNA: TGTGCCAGCAGCACGACAGGGGGTAGGACTGAAGCTTTCTTT. It translates to CASSTTGGRTEAFF.

The chain joins TRBV6-5 to TRBJ2-7, with 7 nucleotides matching TRBD1. This CDR3 is 12 amino acids long. Losses at the gene ends were 7 bases for V and 5 bases for J; bases not matched to a gene: 5. Germline CDR1 reads MNHEY; CDR2 reads SVGAGI. CDR3 residues: CASISQGNEQYF. CDR3 DNA: TGTGCCAGCATTTCACAGGGGAACGAGCAGTACTTC.

The chain is built from TRBV6-5 and TRBJ1-4; D ambiguous. The germline V and J ends were trimmed by 8 bases and 6 bases, with 13 bases remaining between them. The CDR3 consists of 13 residues. Germline V lookup: CDR1 MNHEY, CDR2 SVGAGI. CDR3 nucleotides: TGTGCCAGCCGAAATCCCAGCGATGAAAAACTGTTTTTT. Protein: CASRNPSDEKLFF.

V and J are TRBV6-6 and TRBJ2-5; 7 bases match TRBD1. From germline, CDR1 is MNHNY and CDR2 SVGAGI (reference sequence). V dropped 4 bases and J dropped 2; count of bases not matched to a gene: 1. The length of the CDR3 is 13 residues. CDR3 nucleotides: TGTGCCAGCAGTTCGGGACAGCAAGAGACCCAGTACTTC. Encoded protein: CASSSGQQETQYF.

V gene TRBV19 combines with J gene TRBJ2-5, with 8 bases identical to TRBD1. Germline CDR1 LNHDA, CDR2 SQIVND (reference sequence). V was pared by 6 bases and J by 5 bases, with 5 bases of the junction left unmatched. CDR3 length: 13 amino acids. CDR3 sequence reads: CASRTGAEETQYF. CDR3 sequence (DNA): TGTGCCAGTAGGACAGGGGCGGAGGAGACCCAGTACTTC.

The V gene is TRBV4-2, the J gene TRBJ1-6; D unclear. CDR3 length equals 17 residues. V dropped 0 bases and J dropped 7 bases, with 16 bases sitting between them. Looked up from germline, CDR1 is LGHNA and CDR2 is YNFKEQ. As DNA, the CDR3 is TGTGCCAGCAGCCAAGAACCGATTATACGAGAAAATTCACCCCTCCACTTT. Its protein is CASSQEPIIRENSPLHF.

This clone was seen a handful of times. The V gene is TRBV6-1, the J gene TRBJ2-3; D remains ambiguous. Germline V CDR1 and CDR2: MNHNS, SASEGT. V was clipped by 3 bases and J by 2 bases, with 12 bases between them. The CDR3 runs to 15 residues. The CDR3 here is CASSEGQQNTDTQYF. In DNA, the CDR3 is TGTGCCAGCAGTGAGGGCCAACAAAACACAGATACGCAGTATTTT.

The V call is TRBV28, the J call TRBJ2-2; D is uncertain. Germline V gives CDR1 MDHEN, CDR2 SYDVKM. This CDR3 is built from 14 residues. V shed 2 bases and J shed 7 bases, with 11 bases lying between them. The CDR3: CASSLATNGGELFF. The CDR3 coding sequence is TGTGCCAGCAGTTTAGCCACGAACGGCGGGGAGCTGTTTTTT. Complete variable domain (other parts from reference TRBV28 and TRBJ2-2): DVKVTQSSRYLVKRTGEKVFLECVQDMDHENMFWYRQDPGLGLRLIYFSYDVKMKEKGDIPEGYSVSREKKERFSLILESASTNQTSMYLCASSLATNGGELFFGEGSRLTVL.

The chain recombines TRBV4-2 with TRBJ1-2; D is undetermined. Germline loops: CDR1 LGHNA, CDR2 YNFKEQ. The CDR3 runs 14 residues. Trimming removed 0 bases at V and 2 bases at J, with 7 bases between. The CDR3 DNA reads TGTGCCAGCAGCCAAGATTACGGGAACTATGGCTACACCTTC. Its translation is CASSQDYGNYGYTF.

This chain connects TRBV28 to TRBJ2-3, with 7 nucleotides matching TRBD2. V trimming: 5 bases; J trimming: 5 bases; junction bases outside the gene matches: 7. CDR1 is MDHEN, CDR2 SYDVKM, per germline. The CDR3 is 14 amino acids. The CDR3 sequence: CASSLRGLKDTQYF. The CDR3 DNA sequence: TGTGCCAGCAGTCTGCGGGGGTTAAAAGATACGCAGTATTTT.

V gene TRBV10-2 combines with J gene TRBJ1-4; D remains unclear. V shed 6 bases and J shed 8 bases, with 16 bases lying between them. The CDR3 runs 14 residues. Germline assignment: CDR1 WSHSY and CDR2 SAAADI. The CDR3 nucleotides read TGCGCCAGCAGAGCCGGGAGGGCGCAAGAAAAACTGTTTTTT. It is translated as CASRAGRAQEKLFF.

The chain carries TRBV10-1 and TRBJ2-5; D is unresolved. V was trimmed by 6 bases and J by 1 base, leaving 9 bases between them. The CDR3 sequence is 13 residues long. Germline loops: CDR1 WNHNN, CDR2 SYGVQD (reference sequence). CDR3 sequence reads: CASSQTGQETQYF. In nucleotides, the CDR3 is TGCGCCAGCAGCCAGACGGGCCAAGAGACCCAGTACTTC.

In this sample, this clone turned up once. The V and J genes are TRBV9 and TRBJ2-5, with 9 positions matching TRBD2. This CDR3 contains 15 residues. Trimming removed 0 bases from V and 5 bases from J; junction bases left unmatched: 5. CDR1 is SGDLS and CDR2 is YYNGEE in the germline V gene. Here the CDR3 reads CASSVELAGWETQYF. The CDR3 DNA sequence: TGTGCCAGCAGCGTAGAACTAGCGGGTTGGGAGACCCAGTACTTC. The entire variable domain, with the rest obtained from reference TRBV9 and TRBJ2-5, is as follows: DSGVTQTPKHLITATGQRVTLRCSPRSGDLSVYWYQQSLDQGLQFLIQYYNGEERAKGNILERFSAQQFPDLHSELNLSSLELGDSALYFCASSVELAGWETQYFGPGTRLLVL.

The rearrangement joins TRBV7-8 to TRBJ1-1; D is uncertain. This CDR3 spans 11 amino acids. CDR1 and CDR2 (germline): SGHVS, FQNEAQ. Trimming removed 8 bases from V and 4 bases from J, with 8 bases in between. CDR3 in DNA: TGTGCCAGCCTCGAGGGCACTGAAGCTTTCTTT. This codes for CASLEGTEAFF.

The rearrangement joins TRBV14 to TRBJ2-7, with TRBD1 identical over 8 bases. CDR3 length: 15 amino acids. The trim removed 1 base at V and 3 bases at J, leaving 5 bases unmatched. Germline CDR1 reads SGHDN; CDR2 reads FVKESK. The CDR3 spells CASSQVGTGDYEQYF. DNA of the CDR3: TGTGCCAGCAGCCAAGTCGGGACAGGAGACTACGAGCAGTACTTC.

This chain links TRBV7-6 with TRBJ2-5; D is perhaps TRBD1 (5 bases). Per the germline V gene, CDR1 is SGHVS and CDR2 is FNYEAQ. CDR3 length: 15 residues. Trimming cost V 3 bases and J 1 base, with 12 bases left between them. The DNA of the CDR3 is TGTGCCAGCAGCTTCGGTAGGGGATTCCAAGAGACCCAGTACTTC. Translation gives CASSFGRGFQETQYF.

This rearrangement joins TRBV7-3 to TRBJ2-7; D may be TRBD2 (6 bases). Germline V CDR1 and CDR2: SGHTA, FQGTGA. This CDR3 is built from 13 residues. V was cut by 6 bases and J by 6 bases, with 15 bases left in between. The CDR3 bases are TGTGCCAGCAGAAAAACTAGCACCGCCGAGCAGTACTTC. It specifies CASRKTSTAEQYF. Together with reference TRBV7-3 and TRBJ2-7, the CDR3 gives the full variable domain: GAGVSQTPSNKVTEKGKYVELRCDPISGHTALYWYRQSLGQGPEFLIYFQGTGAADDSGLPNDRFFAVRPEGSVSTLKIQRTERGDSAVYLCASRKTSTAEQYFGPGTRLTVT.

Concerning this clone: At one boundary the junction diverges from the germline segment, which might be a read error. The chain carries TRBV23-1 and TRBJ2-7; D is uncertain. TRBV23-1 is labeled an ORF, and its function is uncertain. CDR3 length: 10 residues. CDR3: CASSQSRRHF. The DNA for the CDR3 is TGCGCCAGCAGTCAATCCAGGCGCCACTTC.

V and J are TRBV19 and TRBJ2-3; D is perhaps TRBD2 (6 bases). CDR1 LNHDA and CDR2 SQIVND come from the germline V gene (reference sequence). CDR3 size: 13 residues. Trimming removed 9 bases at V and 0 bases at J, with 10 bases between. DNA for the CDR3: TGTGCCAGCGGGGGACCTAGCACAGATACGCAGTATTTT. Amino acids: CASGGPSTDTQYF.

A few counts support this clone. The chain joins TRBV5-4 to TRBJ1-4; 7 positions match TRBD1. V shed 4 bases, J shed 8 bases, and the junction held 5 bases outside the gene matches. The CDR3 sequence is 13 residues long. Per the germline V gene, CDR1 is SGHNT and CDR2 is YYREEE (reference sequence). The CDR3 coding sequence is TGTGCCAGCAGCACGGCACAGGGGGAAAAACTGTTTTTT. Amino acids: CASSTAQGEKLFF.